The 27 T cell receptor beta chains reported below all come from one sample, sequenced in a study of cytomegalovirus exposure and HLA in healthy donors. The PCR was carried out with 60 Vbeta primers and 13 Jbeta primers. Clones were read by immunoSEQ multiplex PCR, and TCRdb kept only the in-frame ones, dropping some. The table includes roughly 120,000 clones, roughly three quarters detected once. The specimen sequenced was PBMCs. These receptors came from a man in his forties or fifties in good health and CMV-seropositive.

The chain recombines TRBV2 with TRBJ1-3; D not resolved. CDR1 SNHLY and CDR2 FYNNEI come from the germline V gene. V lost 6 bases and J lost 0, with 12 bases in between. The CDR3 spans 15 residues. The CDR3 region has the DNA TGTGCCAGCAGGGAGAGTCCGGGCTCTGGAAACACCATATATTTT. It encodes CASRESPGSGNTIYF.

V and J are TRBV5-1 and TRBJ2-1; TRBD2 matches at 8 bases. CDR1 is SGHRS and CDR2 is YFSETQ in the germline V gene. With V trimmed by 4 bases and J by 9 bases, 12 bases remained unmatched. The CDR3 is 15 residues long. As DNA, the CDR3 is TGCGCCAGCAGCCCCACTAGCGGCCGATCTAGTGAGCAGTTCTTC. Translation: CASSPTSGRSSEQFF.

The V gene is TRBV6-5, the J gene TRBJ1-6, with TRBD1 matching 8 bases. This CDR3 has 13 residues. Germline V lookup: CDR1 MNHEY, CDR2 SVGAGI. The V gene end was trimmed by 6 bases and the J gene end by 8 bases; junction bases not matched to a gene: 3. CDR3 sequence (DNA): TGTGCCAGCAGGGACAGGGTAGATTCACCCCTCCACTTT. Encoded protein: CASRDRVDSPLHF.

This clone was observed many times. V is TRBV4-1 and J is TRBJ2-3; possible D gene TRBD1, 6 bases. Germline CDR1 reads MGHRA; CDR2 reads YSYEKL. Trimming shortened V by 4 bases and J by 5 bases, and 13 bases separated the two germline ends. The CDR3 contains 14 residues. The CDR3 coding sequence is TGCGCCAGCAGCCCCTTGGGGGCTAAAGATACGCAGTATTTT. Translation: CASSPLGAKDTQYF.

The rearrangement links TRBV6-4 to TRBJ2-1, with TRBD1 matching 7 bases. Germline V gives CDR1 MRHNA, CDR2 SNTAGT. V trimming: 2 bases; J trimming: 7 bases; junction bases outside the gene matches: 2. The CDR3 extends over 13 amino acids. CDR3 loop: CASSDGTENEQFF. For the CDR3, the DNA is TGTGCCAGCAGTGACGGGACAGAAAATGAGCAGTTCTTC.

The J gene is TRBJ2-1, the V gene TRBV5-6, with D unresolved. Between the trimmed V and J ends, which lost 4 bases and 0 bases, there was a span of 11 bases. The CDR3 extends over 15 amino acids. Per germline, CDR1 SGHDT and CDR2 YYEEEE. CDR3 residues: CASSLDPSSYNEQFF. In DNA, the CDR3 is TGTGCCAGCAGCCTAGACCCTAGCTCCTACAATGAGCAGTTCTTC. Drawing the rest from reference TRBV5-6 and TRBJ2-1, the complete variable domain is DAGVTQSPTHLIKTRGQQVTLRCSPKSGHDTVSWYQQALGQGPQFIFQYYEEEERQRGNFPDRFSGHQFPNYSSELNVNALLLGDSALYLCASSLDPSSYNEQFFGPGTRLTVL.

The rearrangement uses TRBV27 and TRBJ2-3; D uncertain. The CDR3 is 14 residues long. Germline CDR1 reads MNHEY; CDR2 reads SMNVEV (reference sequence). The V end lost 2 bases, the J end lost 0 bases, and 6 bases lay between the germline ends. Here the CDR3 DNA reads TGTGCCAGCAGTTTAGCGGCTAGCACAGATACGCAGTATTTT. Residues: CASSLAASTDTQYF.

This rearrangement joins TRBV4-1 to TRBJ1-2; 7 nucleotides line up with TRBD1. Germline-derived CDR1 and CDR2 are MGHRA and YSYEKL. This CDR3 comprises 18 residues. The ends lost 3 bases at V and 8 bases at J; junction bases unmatched: 21. CDR3 loop: CASSHWVWAGGRPGGYTF. For the CDR3, the DNA is TGCGCCAGCAGCCACTGGGTTTGGGCAGGGGGTCGACCGGGAGGCTACACCTTC.

CDR3 protein: CASSQTGNSPLHF. The CDR3 DNA sequence: TGCGCCAGCAGTCAGACAGGGAATTCACCCCTCCACTTT. The chain employs TRBV5-1 and TRBJ1-6; 7 bases line up with TRBD1. The ends lost 5 bases at V and 7 bases at J; junction bases unmatched: 3. Germline loops: CDR1 SGHRS, CDR2 YFSETQ. This CDR3 has 13 amino acids. The whole variable domain, filled in from reference TRBV5-1 and TRBJ1-6, reads KAGVTQTPRYLIKTRGQQVTLSCSPISGHRSVSWYQQTPGQGLQFLFEYFSETQRNKGNFPGRFSGRQFSNSRSEMNVSTLELGDSALYLCASSQTGNSPLHFGNGTRLTVT.

This clone showed up just once. V and J are TRBV9 and TRBJ1-2, with D possibly TRBD1 on 6 matching bases. The CDR3 runs 16 residues. The V end lost 3 bases, the J end lost 8 bases, and 23 bases lay between the germline ends. Germline V gene sequence: CDR1 SGDLS, CDR2 YYNGEE. CDR3 protein: CASSARGGQGVNGYTF. The CDR3 nucleotides are TGTGCCAGCAGCGCCCGGGGGGGGCAGGGAGTAAACGGCTACACCTTC.

V gene TRBV15 combines with J gene TRBJ1-6; 10 positions match TRBD1. The J segment lost 9 bases and the V segment lost 3 bases, leaving 2 bases of the junction unmatched. This CDR3 region has 14 residues. Germline assignment: CDR1 LNHNV and CDR2 YYDKDF (reference sequence). Here the CDR3 reads CATSSGTGVSPLHF. CDR3 DNA: TGTGCCACCAGCAGTGGGACAGGGGTTTCACCCCTCCACTTT.

This chain uses TRBV27 with TRBJ1-2; 11 nucleotides agree with TRBD1. The V and J ends lost 3 bases and 6 bases, in that order; junction bases with no gene match: 9. Germline CDR1 MNHEY, CDR2 SMNVEV (reference sequence). CDR3 size: 16 residues. CDR3: CASSLRTGGAPHGYTF. In nucleotides, the CDR3 is TGTGCCAGCAGTTTGCGGACAGGGGGCGCCCCACATGGCTACACCTTC.

The genes are TRBV5-6 and TRBJ1-1; a weak D match, TRBD1 (6 bases). Germline loops: CDR1 SGHDT, CDR2 YYEEEE. This CDR3 is built from 15 residues. Trimming pared 5 bases from V and 6 bases from J, leaving 20 bases between. Here the CDR3 DNA reads TGTGCCAGCAGTTCCGGACAGAGGGCCCTACCTGAAGCTTTCTTT. It codes for CASSSGQRALPEAFF.

The rearrangement uses TRBV5-8 and TRBJ2-3; TRBD2 aligns across 8 bases. CDR1 is SGHTS, CDR2 YDEGEE, per germline. After removal of 4 bases from V and 2 bases from J, the junction contained 9 bases not matched to a gene. This CDR3 spans 16 amino acids. CDR3 region: CASSPERGRSTDTQYF. DNA of the CDR3: TGTGCCAGCAGCCCCGAGCGCGGGAGGTCCACAGATACGCAGTATTTT.

The chain is built from TRBV7-9 and TRBJ2-5, with 8 bases fitting TRBD1. The last part of the DNA fits TRBJ2-7 better; the J call may be wrong. CDR1 SEHNR and CDR2 FQNEAQ come from the germline V gene (reference sequence). The CDR3 covers 12 residues. The CDR3 is CASSRTGHEQYF. Here the CDR3 DNA reads TGTGCCAGCAGCCGGACAGGGCACGAGCAGTACTTC.

V and J are TRBV5-1 and TRBJ2-7; 9 positions match TRBD2. Germline loops: CDR1 SGHRS, CDR2 YFSETQ. V lost 5 bases to trimming and J lost 3 bases; unmatched junction nucleotides: 6. The CDR3 contains 14 residues. The CDR3 DNA follows: TGCGCCAGCAGGAATGGACTAGCGAGCTACGAGCAGTACTTC. This codes for CASRNGLASYEQYF.

This chain links TRBV6-6 with TRBJ2-7; tentative D call: TRBD2 (5 bases). The CDR3 is 14 residues long. V was clipped by 7 bases and J by 2 bases, with 15 bases between them. Germline V CDR1 and CDR2: MNHNY, SVGAGI (reference sequence). CDR3 protein: CASTNGASTYEQYF. For the CDR3, the DNA is TGTGCCAGCACCAACGGTGCTAGCACCTACGAGCAGTACTTC.

This clone was detected only once. The chain recombines TRBV28 with TRBJ2-7; TRBD1 matches 7 bases. With 2 bases clipped from V and 3 bases from J, the junction kept 10 bases outside the gene matches. The germline CDR1 and CDR2 sequences are MDHEN and SYDVKM. This CDR3 has 16 amino acids. The DNA of the CDR3 is TGTGCCAGCAGTTTACAGACAGGGCGAGCCCTCTACGAGCAGTACTTC. Protein sequence: CASSLQTGRALYEQYF.

The chain links TRBV19 to TRBJ2-3; TRBD1 matches at 8 bases. Germline CDR1 and CDR2: LNHDA and SQIVND (reference sequence). The V segment lost 5 bases and the J segment 4 bases; nucleotides outside the gene matches: 20. The length of the CDR3 is 19 residues. The CDR3 DNA sequence: TGTGCCAGTAGTCCCCCCCCTGCCAGGGGGCGCATCATGTCAGATACGCAGTATTTT. Translated, it gives CASSPPPARGRIMSDTQYF.

The chain has TRBV6-6 and TRBJ2-5, with TRBD2 matching 8 bases. The germline gives CDR1 MNHNY, CDR2 SVGAGI (reference sequence). The CDR3 is 12 residues long. V dropped 8 bases and J dropped 4; count of bases not matched to a gene: 3. The CDR3 sequence is CASGRGGETQYF. CDR3 in DNA: TGTGCCAGCGGACGGGGGGGAGAGACCCAGTACTTC.

V and J are TRBV18 and TRBJ1-3; perhaps TRBD1 as D (6 bases). The CDR3 totals 15 residues. V lost 2 bases and J 0 bases, leaving 8 bases between the germline ends. Germline V gene lookup returns CDR1 KGHSH and CDR2 LQKENI. In DNA, the CDR3 is TGTGCCAGCTCACCAGGACAGAACTCTGGAAACACCATATATTTT. Translating gives CASSPGQNSGNTIYF.

This clone has more than one count but fewer than ten. V and J are TRBV5-6 and TRBJ1-1; D uncertain. Trimming took 4 bases from V and 2 from J, leaving 12 bases between them. Germline V gene data show CDR1 as SGHDT and CDR2 as YYEEEE. This CDR3 spans 14 amino acids. DNA for the CDR3: TGTGCCAGCAGCCGTCGAGGAGCCAACACTGAAGCTTTCTTT. Translating gives CASSRRGANTEAFF. Variable domain in full (rest from reference TRBV5-6 and TRBJ1-1): DAGVTQSPTHLIKTRGQQVTLRCSPKSGHDTVSWYQQALGQGPQFIFQYYEEEERQRGNFPDRFSGHQFPNYSSELNVNALLLGDSALYLCASSRRGANTEAFFGQGTRLTVV.

A few counts support this clone. The V and J genes are TRBV5-1 and TRBJ1-1; a possible D gene is TRBD1 (5 bases). The V and J ends lost 5 bases and 5 bases respectively, with 13 bases between them. This CDR3 has 13 amino acids. Germline V lookup: CDR1 SGHRS, CDR2 YFSETQ. In nucleotides, the CDR3 is TGCGCCAGCAGTTTACAGGAGGGGACTGAAGCTTTCTTT. It codes for CASSLQEGTEAFF.

The chain is built from TRBV27 and TRBJ1-2, with D unclear. The CDR3 has 13 amino acids. Germline V gives CDR1 MNHEY, CDR2 SMNVEV (reference sequence). V shed 3 bases and J shed 4 bases, with 9 bases lying between them. CDR3 amino acids: CASSFTQSYGYTF. For the CDR3, the DNA is TGTGCCAGCAGTTTCACACAGTCCTATGGCTACACCTTC.

The chain employs TRBV6-6 and TRBJ2-5; 7 positions agree with TRBD2. Unmatched junction bases numbered 8, after V lost 8 bases and J lost 5 bases. Germline loops: CDR1 MNHNY, CDR2 SVGAGI (reference sequence). CDR3 length equals 13 residues. The CDR3 DNA follows: TGTGCCAGCGGGGGAGGGGCTTTGGAGACCCAGTACTTC. Protein: CASGGGALETQYF.

As regards this clone: Other nucleotide sequences in the sample specify the same CDR3. This chain uses TRBV5-1 with TRBJ2-2; D gene uncertain. Germline V gives CDR1 SGHRS, CDR2 YFSETQ. This CDR3 spans 14 amino acids. Deletions cut 0 bases from V and 1 base from J, with 4 bases between. In nucleotides, the CDR3 is TGCGCCAGCAGCTTGGGACAGAACACCGGGGAGCTGTTTTTT. Encoded protein: CASSLGQNTGELFF.

V is TRBV5-6 and J is TRBJ2-4; D remains unclear. The CDR3 has 15 residues. Germline lookup yields CDR1 SGHDT and CDR2 YYEEEE. V gave up 2 bases and J gave up 2 bases, with 11 bases separating them. DNA of the CDR3: TGTGCCAGCAGCTTAAGCTCAAGAACCAAAAACATTCAGTACTTC. Its protein product is CASSLSSRTKNIQYF.